These 17 T cell receptor beta chains came from one sample sequenced in a study of cytomegalovirus exposure and HLA in healthy donors. PCR involved 60 Vbeta and 13 Jbeta primers. The data were produced by immunoSEQ multiplex PCR, yet TCRdb's version contains in-frame clones alone and is incomplete. This table holds some 130,000 clones, roughly 79% found once. Sequencing used PBMCs. The receptors here all came from a man aged 18 to 29 in good health and CMV-seronegative.

The chain has TRBV30 and TRBJ2-4, with 7 bases fitting TRBD1. The CDR3 contains 14 residues. Trimming cost V 1 base and J 6 bases; bases outside gene matches: 6. Germline V gene sequence: CDR1 GTSNPN, CDR2 SVGIG (reference sequence). Written as DNA, the CDR3 is TGTGCCTGGAGTGCCGGGACAGATGCAAACATTCAGTACTTC. Translation: CAWSAGTDANIQYF.

The chain recombines TRBV28 with TRBJ2-7; 7 nucleotides align to TRBD1. The germline CDR1 and CDR2 sequences are MDHEN and SYDVKM. With V trimmed by 10 bases and J by 6 bases, 15 bases remained unmatched. The CDR3 loop spans 14 amino acids. CDR3: CATLPGQSSFEQYF. CDR3 coding DNA: TGTGCCACTTTACCGGGACAGAGTTCGTTCGAGCAGTACTTC.

The count of this clone is one. The chain links TRBV14 to TRBJ1-2; D call uncertain. The germline CDR1 and CDR2 sequences are SGHDN and FVKESK. Trimming removed 4 bases from V and 2 bases from J, with 8 bases in between. This CDR3 has 13 amino acids. In DNA, the CDR3 is TGTGCCAGCAGCCGGACGGGGAACTATGGCTACACCTTC. Protein sequence: CASSRTGNYGYTF.

This clone was recorded a few times. The V and J genes are TRBV7-9 and TRBJ2-7; 8 bases align to TRBD1. Germline CDR1 reads SEHNR; CDR2 reads FQNEAQ (reference sequence). CDR3 length: 17 residues. Trimming took 5 bases from V and 1 from J; bases not matched to a gene: 13. CDR3 region: CASSRGESGGLSYEQYF. The CDR3 coding sequence is TGTGCCAGCAGCCGAGGTGAATCAGGGGGCTTATCCTACGAGCAGTACTTC.

The V call is TRBV6-6, the J call TRBJ1-1, with 8 bases lining up with TRBD1. Germline trimming cut 6 bases from V and 4 bases from J; bases unmatched to any gene: 4. CDR3 length: 13 amino acids. Germline values: CDR1 MNHNY, CDR2 SVGAGI (reference sequence). CDR3 sequence (DNA): TGTGCCAGCAGAGACAGGGGAGGCACTGAAGCTTTCTTT. Its protein product is CASRDRGGTEAFF.

The J gene is TRBJ2-2, the V gene TRBV11-2; the D gene is possibly TRBD2 (6 bases). Germline CDR1 and CDR2: SGHAT and FQNNGV. Between the trimmed V and J ends, which lost 5 bases and 8 bases, there was a span of 15 bases. This CDR3 comprises 14 residues. The CDR3 bases are TGTGCCAGCAGCAGTGGTTGGGGAGGTGGGGAGCTGTTTTTT. It codes for CASSSGWGGGELFF.

The genes are TRBV6-5 and TRBJ2-5; 9 nucleotides align to TRBD1. Near its end, the DNA agrees better with TRBJ2-7, so the J call may be wrong. There are 13 residues in the CDR3. From germline, CDR1 is MNHEY and CDR2 SVGAGI. CDR3 sequence: CASSDRGAYEQYF. CDR3 sequence (DNA): TGTGCCAGCAGTGACAGGGGGGCTTACGAGCAGTACTTC.

The chain links TRBV2 to TRBJ2-5; maybe TRBD1 (5 bases). V was clipped by 0 bases and J by 5 bases, with 19 bases between them. CDR3 size: 17 residues. Germline assignment: CDR1 SNHLY and CDR2 FYNNEI. The CDR3 reads CASSEALLQGSPETQYF. CDR3 coding DNA: TGTGCCAGCAGTGAAGCGCTTCTTCAGGGAAGTCCCGAGACCCAGTACTTC.

V gene TRBV7-9 combines with J gene TRBJ2-1; no clear D. Germline loops: CDR1 SEHNR, CDR2 FQNEAQ (reference sequence). This CDR3 spans 14 amino acids. V gave up 5 bases and J gave up 8 bases, with 16 bases separating them. CDR3 DNA: TGTGCCAGCAGCACCACTAAATTTCTCCATGAGCAGTTCTTC. The encoded protein is CASSTTKFLHEQFF.

The V and J genes are TRBV27 and TRBJ2-5; 10 bases align to TRBD2. This CDR3 region has 16 residues. Germline V gene data show CDR1 as MNHEY and CDR2 as SMNVEV (reference sequence). The V and J ends lost 1 base and 8 bases, in that order; junction bases with no gene match: 10. The CDR3 loop reads CASSLYLAGELSTQYF. The CDR3 DNA is TGTGCCAGCAGTTTATATCTAGCGGGGGAGCTTTCAACCCAGTACTTC.

In this sample, this clone turned up once. V gene TRBV5-8 combines with J gene TRBJ2-5; 9 nucleotides match TRBD1. CDR1 is SGHTS, CDR2 YDEGEE, per germline. The CDR3 spans 14 residues. The junction had 1 base not matched to a gene; V was cut back by 0 bases and J by 4 bases. This CDR3 is CASSLVTGGETQYF. CDR3 sequence (DNA): TGTGCCAGCAGCTTGGTGACAGGGGGAGAGACCCAGTACTTC.

The rearrangement joins TRBV4-1 to TRBJ1-6; D remains unclear. Germline CDR1 and CDR2: MGHRA and YSYEKL. The CDR3 has 13 residues. V lost 0 bases and J lost 13, with 10 bases in between. The CDR3 spells CASSQDLRLPLHF. DNA for the CDR3: TGCGCCAGCAGCCAAGATCTGCGGCTCCCCCTCCACTTT.

V gene TRBV7-3 combines with J gene TRBJ2-2; 7 nucleotides agree with TRBD2. This CDR3 is 16 amino acids long. Germline V gene data show CDR1 as SGHTA and CDR2 as FQGTGA. The ends lost 2 bases at V and 1 base at J; junction bases unmatched: 4. CDR3 sequence: CASSLGGGLNTGELFF. The CDR3 nucleotides are TGTGCCAGCAGCTTAGGCGGGGGATTGAACACCGGGGAGCTGTTTTTT.

This clone is a singleton in its sample. The rearrangement uses TRBV6-5 and TRBJ2-7; possible D gene TRBD1, 6 bases. Trimming removed 2 bases from V and 2 bases from J, with 16 bases in between. This CDR3 has 16 amino acids. Germline lookup yields CDR1 MNHEY and CDR2 SVGAGI. The CDR3 is CASSYREQGLTYEQYF. Here the CDR3 DNA reads TGTGCCAGCAGTTACCGGGAACAGGGTCTAACCTACGAGCAGTACTTC.

The CDR3 reads CASSPRAGGDTGELFF. The CDR3 DNA reads TGTGCCAGCTCACCGCGCGCAGGGGGCGACACCGGGGAGCTGTTTTTT. This sequence joins TRBV18 and TRBJ2-2, with TRBD1 identical over 8 bases. V trimming: 3 bases; J trimming: 3 bases; junction bases outside the gene matches: 6. Germline values: CDR1 KGHSH, CDR2 LQKENI. This CDR3 has 16 residues. The whole variable domain, remainder taken from reference TRBV18 and TRBJ2-2, is NAGVMQNPRHLVRRRGQEARLRCSPMKGHSHVYWYRQLPEEGLKFMVYLQKENIIDESGMPKERFSAEFPKEGPSILRIQQVVRGDSAAYFCASSPRAGGDTGELFFGEGSRLTVL.

The rearrangement joins TRBV7-9 to TRBJ1-1; D remains unclear. The CDR3 loop spans 14 amino acids. CDR1 and CDR2 from the germline V gene are SEHNR and FQNEAQ (reference sequence). Trimming took off 5 bases at V and 0 bases at J, with 10 bases between the two ends. The CDR3: CASSPGQMNTEAFF. In nucleotides, the CDR3 is TGTGCCAGCAGCCCGGGTCAGATGAACACTGAAGCTTTCTTT.

The chain couples TRBV6-4 to TRBJ1-1, with D uncertain. The CDR3 is 11 residues long. The V gene's germline CDR1 is MRHNA and CDR2 SNTAGT. V gave up 10 bases and J gave up 7 bases, with 13 bases separating them. In DNA form, the CDR3 reads TGTGCCACCCGACATGGGCTTGAAGCTTTCTTT. Its protein is CATRHGLEAFF.